The 26 T cell receptor beta chains listed next were all sequenced from one sample in a study of Graves' ophthalmopathy and Graves' hyperthyroidism. RNA transcripts served as template for amplifying TCR beta CDR3 sequences. In the first round, RT-PCR was carried out with HTBI primers, and a multiplex PCR formed the second round. TCRdb processed the multiplex PCR reads anew with MiXCR; each CDR3 protein has one entry. The table includes around 1,200,000 distinct CDR3 sequences, roughly two fifths detected once. The sample consisted of peripheral blood or thyroid tissue (not recorded which). These receptors originate from an adult man with Graves' hyperthyroidism.

With regard to this clonotype: This sequence may be a read error, since a much larger clone differs from it by one base. This chain connects TRBV6-5 to TRBJ1-2, with 7 bases lining up with TRBD1. Germline CDR1 reads MNHEY; CDR2 reads SVGAGI. The CDR3 runs to 12 residues. Trimming removed 7 bases from V and 7 bases from J; junction bases left unmatched: 6. Here the CDR3 reads CASTDRAGGYTF. CDR3 coding DNA: TGTGCCAGCACCGACAGGGCTGGTGGCTACACCTTC.

A single count supports this clonotype. A much more abundant neighbour one base away suggests this may be a read error. The chain combines TRBV2 with TRBJ2-6, with 8 bases lining up with TRBD1. In germline, CDR1 is SNHLY, CDR2 FYNNEI. This CDR3 has 15 residues. CDR3 residues: CAGRVQGGGANVLTF. CDR3 bases: TGTGCCGGCAGAGTACAGGGGGGAGGCGCCAACGTCCTGACTTTC.

This clonotype was seen a handful of times. The chain joins TRBV6-5 to TRBJ2-5, with D maybe TRBD2 (6 bases). Per the germline V gene, CDR1 is MNHEY and CDR2 is SVGAGI. Trimming pared 0 bases from V and 4 bases from J, leaving 15 bases between. The CDR3 contains 16 residues. The CDR3 bases are TGTGCCAGCAGTTACTCGAGGAGGGATTGGAGAGAGACCCAGTACTTC. This codes for CASSYSRRDWRETQYF.

This chain links TRBV29-1 with TRBJ1-1, with D possibly TRBD1 on 6 matching bases. This CDR3 contains 10 residues. Germline V gene data show CDR1 as SQVTM and CDR2 as ANQGSEA. V lost 8 bases, J lost 8 bases, and 12 bases lay in between. The CDR3 DNA sequence: TGCAGCTCCGGGGGCCTAGAAGCTTTCTTT. This gives the protein CSSGGLEAFF. Using reference TRBV29-1 and TRBJ1-1 for the parts outside the CDR3, the full variable domain is SAVISQKPSRDICQRGTSLTIQCQVDSQVTMMFWYRQQPGQSLTLIATANQGSEATYESGFVIDKFPISRPNLTFSTLTVSNMSPEDSSIYLCSSGGLEAFFGQGTRLTVV.

This clonotype was detected many times. This chain joins TRBV5-8 and TRBJ2-7; 7 nucleotides match TRBD1. There are 13 residues in the CDR3. V gave up 4 bases and J gave up 6 bases; unmatched junction bases: 7. Germline values: CDR1 SGHTS, CDR2 YDEGEE. DNA of the CDR3: TGTGCCAGCAGCGATGGGACAGCACTCGAGCAGTACTTC. Its translation is CASSDGTALEQYF.

The V and J genes are TRBV2 and TRBJ2-7; D is possibly TRBD1 (5 bases). Germline CDR1 is SNHLY and CDR2 is FYNNEI. The CDR3 runs to 19 residues. Deletions cut 2 bases from V and 4 bases from J, with 27 bases between. In DNA form, the CDR3 reads TGTGCCAGCAGTGAATCGGTTGCAGGGTGGCCTCGCAATCGGTACGAGCAGTACTTC. It encodes CASSESVAGWPRNRYEQYF.

This clonotype occurred many times. The rearrangement links TRBV12-3 or TRBV12-4 to TRBJ1-1; no clear D gene. The CDR3 spans 14 residues. The V gene lost 3 bases and the J gene lost 1 base, with 9 bases spanning the gap. CDR3 coding DNA: TGTGCCAGCAGTTTTAGGGTAGGGAACACTGAAGCTTTCTTT. It codes for CASSFRVGNTEAFF.

The chain links TRBV9 to TRBJ1-6; D gene uncertain. Trimming took off 3 bases at V and 11 bases at J, with 15 bases between the two ends. From germline, CDR1 is SGDLS and CDR2 YYNGEE. The CDR3 covers 14 residues. CDR3 sequence (DNA): TGTGCCAGCAGCGCAGGTGTCCTACGGGCACCCCTCCACTTT. It encodes CASSAGVLRAPLHF.

The gene calls are TRBV10-3 and TRBJ2-7; a weak D match, TRBD1 (6 bases). Germline values: CDR1 ENHRY, CDR2 SYGVKD. V was shortened by 6 bases and J by 6 bases, with 21 bases between the two germline ends. The CDR3 loop spans 15 amino acids. The CDR3 is CAIRRGGTATGEQYF. DNA of the CDR3: TGTGCCATCAGGAGGGGTGGCACGGCGACAGGCGAGCAGTACTTC.

With regard to this clonotype: A read error may account for a junction end that differs from germline. V and J are TRBV7-2 and TRBJ1-5; 8 bases align to TRBD1. Germline V gene sequence: CDR1 SGHTA, CDR2 FQGNSA. The CDR3 is made up of 15 amino acids. CDR3 DNA sequence: TGCGCCAGCAGCTTGGATTGGACAGGGAATCAGCCCCAGCATTTT. The encoded protein is CASSLDWTGNQPQHF. The full variable domain, with the rest looked up from reference TRBV7-2 and TRBJ1-5, is GAGVSQSPSNKVTEKGKDVELRCDPISGHTALYWYRQSLGQGLEFLIYFQGNSAPDKSGLPSDRFSAERTGGSVSTLTIQRTQQEDSAVYLCASSLDWTGNQPQHFGDGTRLSIL.

This clonotype was counted a few times. One end of the junction is discordant with germline, which a read error may explain. Here the CDR3 DNA reads TGCGCCAGCAGCCAAGAAGCGATTAAGGGTTACGAGCAGTACTTC. Translation gives CASSQEAIKGYEQYF. The chain combines TRBV7-2 with TRBJ2-7; D uncertain. CDR3 length: 15 residues. CDR1 and CDR2 (germline): SGHTA, FQGNSA.

J is TRBJ2-7 and V is TRBV24-1, with no clear D. CDR3 length equals 15 residues. Per germline, CDR1 KGHDR and CDR2 SFDVKD. The CDR3 reads CARDGGPRSSYEQYF. The CDR3, as DNA: TGTGCTAGAGATGGCGGACCGAGGAGCTCCTACGAGCAGTACTTC.

The chain links TRBV2 to TRBJ1-2; D is uncertain. Germline CDR1 SNHLY, CDR2 FYNNEI. The CDR3 is 15 amino acids. Trimming removed 6 bases from V and 2 bases from J, with 16 bases in between. The CDR3 DNA reads TGTGCCAGCAGCTCATTCTCAGGCGTAAACTATGGCTACACCTTC. This codes for CASSSFSGVNYGYTF.

A few counts support this clonotype. J is TRBJ1-5 and V is TRBV4-1; D gene unclear. Deletions cut 4 bases from V and 8 bases from J, with 12 bases between. Germline CDR1 and CDR2: MGHRA and YSYEKL. This CDR3 spans 13 amino acids. The chain's CDR3 is CASSRPGEKPQHF. The CDR3 nucleotides read TGCGCCAGCAGCCGGCCTGGTGAGAAGCCCCAGCATTTT.

Turning to this clonotype: This CDR3 fails to terminate in the conserved phenylalanine or tryptophan, so it likely reflects a read error. The CDR3 sequence: CSVDTGQPDPEAFL. The CDR3 coding sequence is TGCAGCGTGGACACGGGACAGCCAGACCCTGAAGCTTTCCTC. V is TRBV29-1 and J is TRBJ1-1; 7 bases are shared with TRBD1. CDR3 size: 14 residues. Germline trimming cut 6 bases from V and 6 bases from J; bases unmatched to any gene: 13. The V gene's germline CDR1 is SQVTM and CDR2 ANQGSEA.

Turning to this clonotype: At one end the junction does not follow the germline gene, possibly because of a read error. This sequence joins TRBV6-2 or TRBV6-3 and TRBJ1-2, with no clear D. The germline V gene has CDR1 MNHEY and CDR2 SVGEGT. CDR3 length: 15 residues. Here the CDR3 DNA reads TGTGCCAGCAGTTACTCGAGGTCAGCTAATTATGGCTACACCTTC. Translation gives CASSYSRSANYGYTF.

The table lists this clonotype with many counts. The chain has TRBV2 and TRBJ1-2, with D unresolved. The V end was cut by 2 bases, the J end by 1 base, with 8 bases between. CDR1 SNHLY and CDR2 FYNNEI come from the germline V gene. The CDR3 runs to 14 residues. The CDR3 DNA is TGTGCCAGCAGTGAATACGGGAATAACTATGGCTACACCTTC. Protein product: CASSEYGNNYGYTF.

The chain uses TRBV29-1 and TRBJ2-6, with D uncertain. CDR3 size: 15 residues. V shed 1 base and J shed 0 bases, with 7 bases lying between them. Germline V gene sequence: CDR1 SQVTM, CDR2 ANQGSEA. CDR3 sequence reads: CSVEAQDSGANVLTF. The CDR3 DNA reads TGCAGCGTTGAAGCCCAGGACTCTGGGGCCAACGTCCTGACTTTC.

V is TRBV12-3 or TRBV12-4 and J is TRBJ2-7, with 9 bases identical to TRBD1. V lost 0 bases and J lost 4; bases outside the gene matches: 4. The CDR3 sequence is 15 residues long. The CDR3 DNA follows: TGTGCCAGCAGTTTAGCCCGAGGGACAGGGTACGAGCAGTACTTC. This codes for CASSLARGTGYEQYF.

This clonotype was recorded many times. This rearrangement joins TRBV4-3 to TRBJ2-5; tentative D call: TRBD2 (6 bases). V lost 0 bases to trimming and J lost 5 bases, with 16 bases between them. The germline gives CDR1 LGHNA, CDR2 YSLEER. This CDR3 comprises 16 residues. The CDR3 loop reads CASSQDYGGSLETQYF. CDR3 in DNA: TGCGCCAGCAGCCAAGATTACGGGGGAAGTTTGGAGACCCAGTACTTC.

CDR3 bases: TGCGCCAGCAGCCAGGAACGACAGGCCATTCAGCCCCAGCATTTT. Encoded protein: CASSQERQAIQPQHF. The chain uses TRBV4-1 and TRBJ1-5; D might be TRBD1 (6 bases). The CDR3 runs 15 residues. Germline values: CDR1 MGHRA, CDR2 YSYEKL. Trimming shortened V by 3 bases and J by 6 bases, and 15 bases separated the two germline ends.

This clonotype was observed a handful of times. This chain joins TRBV2 and TRBJ1-6; tentative D call: TRBD1 (5 bases). The CDR3 is made up of 15 amino acids. Deletions cut 4 bases from V and 7 bases from J, with 14 bases between. CDR1 SNHLY and CDR2 FYNNEI come from the germline V gene. The CDR3 region is CASSGSVGGNSPLHF. The DNA of the CDR3 is TGTGCCAGCAGTGGGTCGGTTGGGGGGAATTCACCCCTCCACTTT.

There are many counts of this clonotype. The chain employs TRBV7-8 and TRBJ2-7; TRBD2 agrees at 9 bases. In germline, CDR1 is SGHVS, CDR2 FQNEAQ. V shed 5 bases, J shed 5 bases, and the junction held 10 bases outside the gene matches. This CDR3 contains 15 residues. CDR3 in amino acids: CASSAGTSSGDEQYF. The CDR3, as DNA: TGTGCCAGCAGCGCAGGGACTAGCAGTGGGGACGAGCAGTACTTC.

For the CDR3, the DNA is TGTGCCAGCAGTGAAGAGGCGGGAGGGAGGGAGACCCAGTACTTC. As protein: CASSEEAGGRETQYF. The rearrangement uses TRBV6-9 and TRBJ2-5, with 9 nucleotides matching TRBD2. V was pared by 5 bases and J by 5 bases, with 9 bases of the junction left unmatched. This CDR3 has 15 residues. Germline V gene data show CDR1 as MNHGY and CDR2 as SVAAGI.

This clonotype was recorded at least ten times. This chain connects TRBV2 to TRBJ1-1; D remains unclear. The CDR3 is 14 residues long. Germline lookup yields CDR1 SNHLY and CDR2 FYNNEI. V lost 2 bases and J 6 bases, leaving 13 bases between the germline ends. The CDR3 is CASSESPPDPEAFF. CDR3 coding DNA: TGTGCCAGCAGTGAAAGTCCGCCCGACCCTGAAGCTTTCTTT.

A note on this clonotype: Relative to the germline gene, one junction end is altered; a read error may explain this. This chain joins TRBV9 and TRBJ2-7; D is uncertain. CDR3 size: 11 residues. Germline V CDR1 and CDR2: SGDLS, YYNGEE. In nucleotides, the CDR3 is TGCGCCAGCAGCCCGGAGTGCGAGCAGTACTTC. Translation gives CASSPECEQYF.